The 31 T cell receptor beta chains reported below all come from one sample, sequenced in a study of glioma-infiltrating T cells after dendritic cell vaccination. Sequencing was performed with immunoSEQ multiplex PCR; in TCRdb, only in-frame clones are kept and a portion is missing. Here the sample spans over 75,000 clones, approximately 80% being singletons. Specified time point: after dendritic cell vaccination, including at tumor progression/relapse. Material: blood, obtained after dendritic cell vaccination. Receptor source: a human donor with glioblastoma.

The chain combines TRBV4-2 with TRBJ2-1; 10 nucleotides match TRBD2. The CDR3 length is 16 residues. Trimming removed 0 bases from V and 4 bases from J; junction bases left unmatched: 3. CDR1 LGHNA and CDR2 YNFKEQ come from the germline V gene. The CDR3 protein is CASSQDASGGYNEQFF. For the CDR3, the DNA is TGTGCCAGCAGCCAAGATGCTAGCGGGGGTTACAATGAGCAGTTCTTC.

The chain carries TRBV6-5 and TRBJ2-1, with a tentative D call TRBD1 (6 bases). Germline V gene lookup returns CDR1 MNHEY and CDR2 SVGAGI. The germline V and J ends were trimmed by 5 bases and 7 bases, with 12 bases remaining between them. This CDR3 spans 13 amino acids. CDR3 coding DNA: TGTGCCAGCAGTAAGACAGGTTCAAATGAGCAGTTCTTC. It specifies CASSKTGSNEQFF.

CDR3 residues: CASSLTPWSGAGETQYF. DNA of the CDR3: TGTGCCAGCAGCTTGACTCCCTGGAGTGGGGCCGGAGAGACCCAGTACTTC. The chain has TRBV5-6 and TRBJ2-5; D is perhaps TRBD1 (5 bases). Germline lookup yields CDR1 SGHDT and CDR2 YYEEEE. CDR3 size: 17 residues. Trimming left V 1 base short and J 4 bases short, with 20 bases between.

CDR3 amino acids: CASSPRGPGSANTGELFF. CDR3 in DNA: TGTGCCAGCTCACCACGGGGGCCCGGTTCCGCGAACACCGGGGAGCTGTTTTTT. The chain recombines TRBV18 with TRBJ2-2; TRBD1 might be the D (6 bases). Germline values: CDR1 KGHSH, CDR2 LQKENI. Trimming shortened V by 1 base and J by 0 bases, and 15 bases separated the two germline ends. The CDR3 consists of 18 residues.

The chain is built from TRBV7-9 and TRBJ1-5; 7 bases align to TRBD1. With V trimmed by 4 bases and J by 3 bases, 3 bases remained unmatched. This CDR3 is built from 14 residues. From germline, CDR1 is SEHNR and CDR2 FQNEAQ (reference sequence). This chain's CDR3 is CASSYGQVNQPQHF. The CDR3 DNA sequence: TGTGCCAGCAGCTACGGACAGGTCAATCAGCCCCAGCATTTT.

V gene TRBV6-6 combines with J gene TRBJ2-1, with D unresolved. There are 14 residues in the CDR3. V was cut by 6 bases and J by 6 bases, with 15 bases left in between. Germline CDR1 is MNHNY and CDR2 is SVGAGI (reference sequence). The CDR3 sequence is CASSDDPGGNEQFF. DNA of the CDR3: TGTGCCAGCAGCGACGACCCCGGCGGCAATGAGCAGTTCTTC.

The chain joins TRBV7-5 to TRBJ2-2; the tabulated D call, TRBD2, remains unverified against the DNA. TRBV7-5 is a pseudogene segment. The CDR3 has 16 amino acids. CDR3 protein: CARSLEREACHGELFF. The CDR3 DNA reads as TGTGCCAGAAGCTTAGAGCGGGAGGCCTGCCACGGGGAGCTGTTTTTT.

The V gene is TRBV7-9, the J gene TRBJ2-5; 13 positions agree with TRBD2. The CDR3 is made up of 18 amino acids. V trimming: 4 bases; J trimming: 4 bases; junction bases outside the gene matches: 12. CDR1 and CDR2 from the germline V gene are SEHNR and FQNEAQ (reference sequence). The CDR3 here is CASSSPGTSGTGGETQYF. The CDR3 bases are TGTGCCAGCAGCTCCCCCGGGACTAGCGGGACGGGTGGAGAGACCCAGTACTTC.

The chain carries TRBV28 and TRBJ2-7; D possibly corresponds to TRBD2 (6 bases). Germline V CDR1 and CDR2: MDHEN, SYDVKM. The CDR3 spans 15 residues. V shed 10 bases and J shed 2 bases, with 21 bases lying between them. The CDR3 region has the DNA TGTGCCACCCAAGACCCGGGGGTGGCCGCCTACGAGCAGTACTTC. Encoded protein: CATQDPGVAAYEQYF.

The genes are TRBV19 and TRBJ1-2; 10 bases are a match to TRBD1. CDR3 length equals 14 residues. In germline, CDR1 is LNHDA, CDR2 SQIVND (reference sequence). V gave up 6 bases and J gave up 3 bases; unmatched junction bases: 4. The DNA for the CDR3 is TGTGCCAGTAGAGAGACAGGGGGCGACTATGGCTACACCTTC. This sequence encodes CASRETGGDYGYTF.

This chain uses TRBV7-2 with TRBJ2-7; the match to TRBD2 covers 13 bases. With 1 base clipped from V and 5 bases from J, the junction kept 8 bases outside the gene matches. The CDR3 length is 17 residues. The V gene's germline CDR1 is SGHTA and CDR2 FQGNSA. The CDR3 nucleotides read TGTGCCAGCAGCTTAGGACTAGCGGGGGGATCGAGACACGAGCAGTACTTC. Its translation is CASSLGLAGGSRHEQYF.

The rearrangement joins TRBV2 to TRBJ2-6; D call uncertain. CDR3 length: 14 amino acids. Germline lookup yields CDR1 SNHLY and CDR2 FYNNEI. With 7 bases removed from V and 0 bases from J, the gap between germline ends came to 7 bases. DNA for the CDR3: TGTGCCAGCAATTCAAACTCTGGGGCCAACGTCCTGACTTTC. Its translation is CASNSNSGANVLTF.

The V call is TRBV2, the J call TRBJ1-6; D is perhaps TRBD1 (5 bases). The ends were cut back, 4 bases at V and 0 bases at J, with 16 bases in the middle. Germline-derived CDR1 and CDR2 are SNHLY and FYNNEI. The CDR3 is 18 residues long. Here the CDR3 reads CASSGSGRRSSYNSPLHF. CDR3 sequence (DNA): TGTGCCAGCAGTGGGTCAGGGCGTAGGAGCTCCTATAATTCACCCCTCCACTTT.

The chain recombines TRBV9 with TRBJ1-4; D gene ambiguous. The V gene's germline CDR1 is SGDLS and CDR2 YYNGEE. Trimming stripped 0 bases from V and 5 bases from J, with 8 bases between. CDR3 length: 14 residues. The CDR3 is CASSVGGGNEKLFF. The CDR3 DNA sequence: TGTGCCAGCAGCGTAGGCGGCGGGAATGAAAAACTGTTTTTT.

The chain uses TRBV18 and TRBJ2-7; the D is unclear. Between the trimmed V and J ends, which lost 5 bases and 5 bases, there was a span of 10 bases. The germline CDR1 and CDR2 sequences are KGHSH and LQKENI. CDR3 length equals 12 residues. This CDR3 reads CASSSDRDEQYF. CDR3 sequence (DNA): TGTGCCAGCTCATCCGACCGGGACGAGCAGTACTTC.

This clone was counted between two and nine times. This chain uses TRBV5-1 with TRBJ2-2; 11 bases line up with TRBD1. The trim removed 4 bases at V and 6 bases at J, leaving 2 bases unmatched. The CDR3 is 14 residues long. The V gene's germline CDR1 is SGHRS and CDR2 YFSETQ. CDR3 region: CASSPGQGAGELFF. Written as DNA, the CDR3 is TGCGCCAGCAGCCCGGGACAGGGGGCCGGGGAGCTGTTTTTT. Full variable domain (remainder filled in from reference TRBV5-1 and TRBJ2-2): KAGVTQTPRYLIKTRGQQVTLSCSPISGHRSVSWYQQTPGQGLQFLFEYFSETQRNKGNFPGRFSGRQFSNSRSEMNVSTLELGDSALYLCASSPGQGAGELFFGEGSRLTVL.

The chain carries TRBV5-5 and TRBJ2-3, with a tentative D call TRBD2 (7 bases). The CDR3 extends over 14 amino acids. Trimming cost V 2 bases and J 2 bases, with 9 bases left between them. Germline V lookup: CDR1 SGHKS, CDR2 YYEKEE (reference sequence). The CDR3 DNA sequence: TGTGCCAGCAGCTTAGGGGGGGTCACAGATACGCAGTATTTT. Amino acid sequence: CASSLGGVTDTQYF.

J is TRBJ1-2 and V is TRBV9; D is unclear. Trimming took 7 bases from V and 0 from J, leaving 7 bases between them. This CDR3 contains 12 residues. CDR1 is SGDLS and CDR2 is YYNGEE in the germline V gene. This CDR3 reads CASEASNYGYTF. CDR3 DNA sequence: TGTGCCAGCGAAGCTTCTAACTATGGCTACACCTTC.

This chain uses TRBV4-1 with TRBJ1-6, with 9 bases that match TRBD1. Germline trimming cut 4 bases from V and 1 base from J; bases unmatched to any gene: 5. There are 17 residues in the CDR3. CDR1 MGHRA and CDR2 YSYEKL come from the germline V gene. CDR3 in DNA: TGCGCCAGCAGCCCTACTGGACAGGGGTCCTATAATTCACCCCTCCACTTT. It codes for CASSPTGQGSYNSPLHF.

This clone was counted a few times. The chain couples TRBV7-2 to TRBJ2-4; 11 bases are a match to TRBD2. This CDR3 is built from 16 residues. After removal of 6 bases from V and 2 bases from J, the junction contained 6 bases not matched to a gene. The V gene's germline CDR1 is SGHTA and CDR2 FQGNSA. CDR3 in amino acids: CASSQTSGVTKNIQYF. The CDR3 DNA follows: TGTGCCAGCAGTCAGACTAGCGGGGTTACCAAAAACATTCAGTACTTC.

The chain combines TRBV6-1 with TRBJ1-6, with D possibly matching TRBD1 (6 bases). V gave up 0 bases and J gave up 9 bases, with 12 bases separating them. Germline assignment: CDR1 MNHNS and CDR2 SASEGT. The CDR3 covers 15 residues. The CDR3 DNA sequence: TGTGCCAGCAGTGAAGCCGCAGGGGCCGCTTCACCCCTCCACTTT. Its protein product is CASSEAAGAASPLHF.

The chain carries TRBV9 and TRBJ2-5; 7 nucleotides line up with TRBD1. The trim removed 4 bases at V and 2 bases at J, leaving 5 bases unmatched. The CDR3 is 14 amino acids. The germline CDR1 and CDR2 sequences are SGDLS and YYNGEE. The CDR3 reads CASSQGEIQETQYF. The CDR3 nucleotides are TGTGCCAGCAGCCAGGGGGAGATTCAAGAGACCCAGTACTTC.

A remark on this clone: Other DNA sequences of this sample code for an identical CDR3. The chain is built from TRBV2 and TRBJ1-5, with 8 bases aligning to TRBD1. Germline CDR1 SNHLY, CDR2 FYNNEI. The CDR3 is 15 residues long. The trim removed 3 bases at V and 3 bases at J, leaving 4 bases unmatched. The CDR3 nucleotides are TGTGCCAGCAGTGACAGGGGGCTCGACAATCAGCCCCAGCATTTT. It codes for CASSDRGLDNQPQHF. The full variable domain, with the rest looked up from reference TRBV2 and TRBJ1-5, is EPEVTQTPSHQVTQMGQEVILRCVPISNHLYFYWYRQILGQKVEFLVSFYNNEISEKSEIFDDQFSVERPDGSNFTLKIRSTKLEDSAMYFCASSDRGLDNQPQHFGDGTRLSIL.

This clone has more than one count but fewer than ten. CDR3 bases: TGTGCCAGCAGTTTTACAGGGTCTAGCTACACCTTC. It specifies CASSFTGSSYTF. The V call is TRBV28, the J call TRBJ1-2; weak D call: TRBD1 (6 bases). The CDR3 length is 12 residues. V was cut by 3 bases and J by 9 bases, with 11 bases left in between. Germline CDR1 and CDR2: MDHEN and SYDVKM.

The chain uses TRBV2 and TRBJ2-6; 8 nucleotides agree with TRBD1. The CDR3 contains 20 residues. J was trimmed by 2 bases and V by 6 bases; bases with no gene match: 18. Germline-derived CDR1 and CDR2 are SNHLY and FYNNEI. CDR3 sequence: CASRRRIRQGARTGANVLTF. Here the CDR3 DNA reads TGTGCCAGCAGAAGGCGTATCCGGCAGGGGGCGCGAACTGGGGCCAACGTCCTGACTTTC.

V and J are TRBV28 and TRBJ2-1; 11 bases agree with TRBD2. Looked up from germline, CDR1 is MDHEN and CDR2 is SYDVKM. The ends lost 3 bases at V and 4 bases at J; junction bases unmatched: 2. The length of the CDR3 is 15 residues. The chain's CDR3 is CASSFRLAGYNEQFF. The CDR3, as DNA: TGTGCCAGCAGTTTCCGACTAGCGGGATACAATGAGCAGTTCTTC.

There are a few counts of this clone. This chain joins TRBV4-1 and TRBJ2-7; D gene ambiguous. The CDR3 loop spans 13 amino acids. Trimming removed 3 bases from V and 3 bases from J, with 9 bases in between. From germline, CDR1 is MGHRA and CDR2 YSYEKL. The CDR3 DNA sequence: TGCGCCAGCAGCCACCGGTTGGGCTACGAGCAGTACGTC. This translates into CASSHRLGYEQYV.

This clone was detected only once. This chain links TRBV5-6 with TRBJ1-2; unclear D gene. Germline values: CDR1 SGHDT, CDR2 YYEEEE. This CDR3 region has 11 residues. Trimming cost V 1 base and J 7 bases, with 5 bases left between them. CDR3 coding DNA: TGTGCCAGCAGCTTGTCTAGTGGCTACACCTTC. This gives the protein CASSLSSGYTF.

This clone was picked up a small number of times. V is TRBV28 and J is TRBJ1-1, with unresolved D. The CDR3 is made up of 15 amino acids. The germline V gene encodes CDR1 MDHEN and CDR2 SYDVKM. Trimming left V 0 bases short and J 0 bases short, with 8 bases between. The CDR3 DNA reads TGTGCCAGCAGTTTATGGCGGGAGATGAACACTGAAGCTTTCTTT. This gives the protein CASSLWREMNTEAFF.

CDR3 in amino acids: CASSLGTGGANYGYTF. The CDR3 nucleotides are TGTGCCAGCAGCCTGGGCACAGGGGGAGCTAACTATGGCTACACCTTC. The rearrangement joins TRBV7-9 to TRBJ1-2, with 8 nucleotides matching TRBD1. The V gene's germline CDR1 is SEHNR and CDR2 FQNEAQ (reference sequence). V shed 5 bases, J shed 0 bases, and the junction held 8 bases outside the gene matches. The CDR3 extends over 16 amino acids. Full variable domain (remainder filled in from reference TRBV7-9 and TRBJ1-2): DTGVSQNPRHKITKRGQNVTFRCDPISEHNRLYWYRQTLGQGPEFLTYFQNEAQLEKSRLLSDRFSAERPKGSFSTLEIQRTEQGDSAMYLCASSLGTGGANYGYTFGSGTRLTVV.

This chain joins TRBV4-2 and TRBJ2-3, with D maybe TRBD2 (6 bases). The CDR3 has 17 amino acids. V was pared by 0 bases and J by 0 bases, with 13 bases between. Germline V lookup: CDR1 LGHNA, CDR2 YNFKEQ. The CDR3 region has the DNA TGTGCCAGCAGCCAAGATCTCGGGAGAAGTAGCACAGATACGCAGTATTTT. Protein: CASSQDLGRSSTDTQYF.